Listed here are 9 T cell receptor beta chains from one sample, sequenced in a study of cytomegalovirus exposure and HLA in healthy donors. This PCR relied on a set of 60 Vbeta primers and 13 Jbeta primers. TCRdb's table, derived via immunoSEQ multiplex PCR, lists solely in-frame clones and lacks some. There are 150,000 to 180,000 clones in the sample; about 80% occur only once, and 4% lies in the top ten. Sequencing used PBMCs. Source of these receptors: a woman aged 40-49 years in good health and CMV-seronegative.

The DNA for the CDR3 is TGTGCCAGCAGCATGCTAGCGGGAGAGCCCTACGAGCAGTACTTC. Translating it yields CASSMLAGEPYEQYF. This chain uses TRBV13 with TRBJ2-7, with TRBD2 matching over 10 bases. Germline V CDR1 and CDR2: PRHDT, FYEKMQ (reference sequence). V trimming: 5 bases; J trimming: 2 bases; junction bases outside the gene matches: 6. The CDR3 extends over 15 amino acids.

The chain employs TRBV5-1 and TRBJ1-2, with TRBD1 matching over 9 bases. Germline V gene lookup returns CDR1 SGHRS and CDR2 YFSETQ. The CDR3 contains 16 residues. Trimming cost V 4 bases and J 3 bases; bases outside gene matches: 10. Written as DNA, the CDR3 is TGCGCCAGCAGCCGAGATAACAGGGGGCTCGACTATGGCTACACCTTC. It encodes CASSRDNRGLDYGYTF.

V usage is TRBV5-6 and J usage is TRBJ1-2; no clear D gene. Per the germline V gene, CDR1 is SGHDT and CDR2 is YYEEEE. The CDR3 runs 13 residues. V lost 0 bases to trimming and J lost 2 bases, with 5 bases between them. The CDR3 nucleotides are TGTGCCAGCAGCTTGGGCAGAAACTATGGCTACACCTTC. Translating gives CASSLGRNYGYTF.

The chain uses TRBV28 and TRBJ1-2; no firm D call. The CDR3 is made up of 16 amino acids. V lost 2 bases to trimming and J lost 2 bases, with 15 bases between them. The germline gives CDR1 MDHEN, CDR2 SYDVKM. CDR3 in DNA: TGTGCCAGCAGTTTAACCGGGTCCACAATGAACTATGGCTACACCTTC. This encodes CASSLTGSTMNYGYTF.

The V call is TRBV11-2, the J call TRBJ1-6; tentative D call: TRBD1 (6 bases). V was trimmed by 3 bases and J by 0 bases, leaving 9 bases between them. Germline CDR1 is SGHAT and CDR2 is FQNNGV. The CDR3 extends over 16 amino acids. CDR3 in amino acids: CASSLGASSYNSPLHF. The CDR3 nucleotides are TGTGCCAGCAGCTTGGGGGCTAGCTCCTATAATTCACCCCTCCACTTT.

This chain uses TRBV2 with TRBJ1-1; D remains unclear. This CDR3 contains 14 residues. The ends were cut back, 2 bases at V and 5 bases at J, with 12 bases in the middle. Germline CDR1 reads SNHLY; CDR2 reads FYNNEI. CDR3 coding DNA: TGTGCCAGCAGTGAACCGGGCGCGGGGACTGAAGCTTTCTTT. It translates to CASSEPGAGTEAFF.

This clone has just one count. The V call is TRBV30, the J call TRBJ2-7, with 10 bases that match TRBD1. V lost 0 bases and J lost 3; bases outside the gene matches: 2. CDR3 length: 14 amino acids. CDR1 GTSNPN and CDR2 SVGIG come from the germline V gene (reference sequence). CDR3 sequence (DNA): TGTGCCTGGAGTGTGACAGGGGGCCGCTACGAGCAGTACTTC. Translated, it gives CAWSVTGGRYEQYF.

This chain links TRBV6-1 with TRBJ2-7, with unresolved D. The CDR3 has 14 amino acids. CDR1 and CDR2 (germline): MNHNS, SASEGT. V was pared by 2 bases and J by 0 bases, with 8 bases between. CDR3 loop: CASSETVFSYEQYF. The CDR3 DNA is TGTGCCAGCAGTGAAACAGTATTCTCCTACGAGCAGTACTTC.

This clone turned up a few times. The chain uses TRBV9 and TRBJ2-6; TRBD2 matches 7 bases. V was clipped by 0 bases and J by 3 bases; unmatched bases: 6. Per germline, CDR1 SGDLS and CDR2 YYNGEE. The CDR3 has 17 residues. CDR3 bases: TGTGCCAGCAGCGTAGGGGGGAGGGGTTTTGGGGCCAACGTCCTGACTTTC. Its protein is CASSVGGRGFGANVLTF.